This T cell receptor (beta chain) was captured in a study of beta chain features in type 1 diabetes. Study-wide points: In all four CD4+ subsets, TCRB CDR3 length was significantly, moderately reduced in type 1 diabetes.

This CDR3 has 12 amino acids. Deletions cut 0 bases from V and 5 bases from J, with 4 bases between. Germline lookup yields CDR1 SGHRS and CDR2 YFSETQ. The investigators reverse transcribed all of the isolated RNA, so they sequenced expressed TCRB transcripts. Clones were read by immunoSEQ multiplex PCR, and TCRdb kept only the in-frame ones, dropping some. The sample yields around 240,000 clones, under 20% seen once. Worth noting for this clone: The antigen is not known.

The material sequenced was naive CD4+ T cells from blood. The TCR was taken from a man aged 25 to 40 with type 1 diabetes. The chain is built from TRBV5-1 and TRBJ2-3; D is ambiguous. DNA for the CDR3: TGCGCCAGCAGCTTGGGAGAAGATACGCAGTATTTT. Its protein product is CASSLGEDTQYF.